This TCR beta chain appears in the sequencing data of a study of blood T cell repertoires in COVID-19. Germline CDR1 MNHEY, CDR2 SVGEGT. Trimming took 3 bases from V and 2 from J, leaving 11 bases between them. This CDR3 region has 15 residues. In the source study's methods: Estimated nucleated cell counts came from reference gene primer amplification. Method: immunoSEQ multiplex PCR; TCRdb's copy keeps in-frame clones and lacks some. D and trimming come from the DNA, and the V and J calls and clone size come from that table. This table holds 150,000 or so clones, about 81% found once. The TCR was taken from a woman aged 80 or over with acute or convalescent COVID-19. The sequencing sample was made of peripheral blood. This sequence joins TRBV6-2 or TRBV6-3 and TRBJ2-1, with D perhaps TRBD2 (5 bases). The CDR3 DNA is TGTGCCAGCAGTTATATCCAGCGGCCCTACAATGAGCAGTTCTTC. Translating it yields CASSYIQRPYNEQFF.